The clone carrying this T cell receptor beta chain was seen at least ten times. Its target is unknown. This specimen comes from a study of T-cell reconstitution after alpha-beta-depleted transplantation in children. The CDR3 covers 14 residues. Germline CDR1 reads LNHNV; CDR2 reads YYDKDF (reference sequence). V dropped 0 bases and J dropped 3 bases, with 8 bases sitting between them. Study observations and caveats: Some patients' high day-60 TCRbeta diversity was traced to surviving recipient T cells and thymic progenitors. Newly produced T cells mostly accounted for T-cell counts and diversity one year post-transplant. As was reported, about two months after transplant, alpha-beta T cells came from several hundred expanded graft clones.

The library targeted TCRbeta and was prepared with unique molecular identifiers. TCRdb redid the calling of the PCR reads with MiXCR, one entry per CDR3 protein. The sample records about 300,000 distinct CDR3 sequences, 7.5% to 9% being singletons. The specimen was peripheral blood, collected 360 days after TCRalphabeta/CD19-depleted stem cell transplant. The origin of this receptor is a female patient between 2 and 15 years old who had a stem cell transplant for Fanconi anemia, so the T cells may come from the graft donor. The chain recombines TRBV15 with TRBJ1-2; D call uncertain. The CDR3: CATSRDFTHYGYTF. The CDR3 DNA follows: TGTGCCACCAGCAGAGATTTCACGCACTATGGCTACACCTTC.